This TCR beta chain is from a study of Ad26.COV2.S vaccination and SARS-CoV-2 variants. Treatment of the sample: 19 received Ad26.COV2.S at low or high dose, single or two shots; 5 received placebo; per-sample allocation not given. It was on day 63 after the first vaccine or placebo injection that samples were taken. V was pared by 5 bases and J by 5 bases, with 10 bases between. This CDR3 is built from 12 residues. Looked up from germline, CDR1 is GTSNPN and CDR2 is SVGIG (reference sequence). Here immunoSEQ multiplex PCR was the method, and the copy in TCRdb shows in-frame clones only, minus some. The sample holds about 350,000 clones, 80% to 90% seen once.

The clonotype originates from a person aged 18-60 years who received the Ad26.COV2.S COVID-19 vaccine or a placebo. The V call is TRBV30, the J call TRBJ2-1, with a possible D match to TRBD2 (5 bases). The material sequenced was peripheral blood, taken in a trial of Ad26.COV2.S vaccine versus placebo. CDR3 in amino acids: CAWRGNHNEQFF. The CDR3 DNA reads TGTGCCTGGCGGGGAAACCACAATGAGCAGTTCTTC.